This section outlines one T cell receptor (beta chain) sequence together with its context. Its antigen is not known. TCRdb independently ran MiXCR on the 5' RACE reads; one entry per CDR3 protein. Counted here are under 250,000 distinct CDR3 sequences, roughly 13% occurring once; the ten biggest clones make up roughly 3.7%. These data belong to a study of identical twins. This CDR3 is built from 17 residues. The germline CDR1 and CDR2 sequences are DFQATT and SNEGSKA (reference sequence). Germline trimming cut 1 base from V and 1 base from J; bases unmatched to any gene: 9. The study's findings and limits: Partly confounded zero-insertion analyses could result from invariant MAIT and iNKT cells.

These data were likewise used in another study, on yellow fever vaccine responses in identical twins.

V gene TRBV20-1 combines with J gene TRBJ2-5, with 10 bases matching TRBD1. This receptor was identified in a young woman in good health. Specimen: memory (CD45RO+) T cells sorted from blood. In nucleotides, the CDR3 is TGCAGTGCTAGAGGGTTTTCCGGGACAGGGGTCCAAGAGACCCAGTACTTC. Its protein product is CSARGFSGTGVQETQYF.